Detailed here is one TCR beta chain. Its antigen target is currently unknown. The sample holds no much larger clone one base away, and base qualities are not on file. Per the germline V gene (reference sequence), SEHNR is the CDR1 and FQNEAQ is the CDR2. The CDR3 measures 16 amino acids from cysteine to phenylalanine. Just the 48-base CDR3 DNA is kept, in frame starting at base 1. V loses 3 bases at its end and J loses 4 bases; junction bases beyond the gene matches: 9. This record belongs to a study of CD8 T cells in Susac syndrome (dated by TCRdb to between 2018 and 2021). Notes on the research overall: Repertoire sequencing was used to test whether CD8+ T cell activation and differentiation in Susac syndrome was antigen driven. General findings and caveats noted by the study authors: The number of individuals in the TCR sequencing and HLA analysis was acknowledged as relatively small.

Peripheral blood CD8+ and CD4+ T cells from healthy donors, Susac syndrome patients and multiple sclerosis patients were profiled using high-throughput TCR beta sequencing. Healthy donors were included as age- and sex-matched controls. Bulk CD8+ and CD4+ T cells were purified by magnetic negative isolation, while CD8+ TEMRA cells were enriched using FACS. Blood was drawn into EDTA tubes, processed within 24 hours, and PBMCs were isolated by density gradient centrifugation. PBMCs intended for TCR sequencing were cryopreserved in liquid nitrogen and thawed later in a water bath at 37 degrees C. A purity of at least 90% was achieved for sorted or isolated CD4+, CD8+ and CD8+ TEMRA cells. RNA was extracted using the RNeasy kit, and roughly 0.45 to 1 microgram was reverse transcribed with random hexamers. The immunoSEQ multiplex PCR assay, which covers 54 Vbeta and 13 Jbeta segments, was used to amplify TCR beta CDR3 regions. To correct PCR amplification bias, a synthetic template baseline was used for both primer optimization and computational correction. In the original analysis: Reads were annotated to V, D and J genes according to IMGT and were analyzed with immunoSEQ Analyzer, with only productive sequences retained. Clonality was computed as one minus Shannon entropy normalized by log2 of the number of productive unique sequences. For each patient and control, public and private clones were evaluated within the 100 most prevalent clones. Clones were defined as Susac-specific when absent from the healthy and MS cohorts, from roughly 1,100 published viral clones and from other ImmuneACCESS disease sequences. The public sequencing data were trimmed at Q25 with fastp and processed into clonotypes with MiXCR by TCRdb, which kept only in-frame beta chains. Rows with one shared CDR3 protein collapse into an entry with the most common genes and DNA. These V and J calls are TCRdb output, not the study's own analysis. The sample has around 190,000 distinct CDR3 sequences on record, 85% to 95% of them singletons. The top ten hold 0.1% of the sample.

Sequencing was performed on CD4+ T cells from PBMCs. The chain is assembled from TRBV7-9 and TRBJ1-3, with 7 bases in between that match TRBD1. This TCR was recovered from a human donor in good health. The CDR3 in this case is CASSFRGTAEGNTIYF. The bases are TGTGCCAGCAGCTTTAGGGGGACAGCAGAAGGAAACACCATATATTTT.